A selection of T cell receptor beta chains follows, all from one sample in a study of OX40 agonist ivuxolimab in advanced cancers. The data were produced by immunoSEQ multiplex PCR, yet TCRdb's version contains in-frame clones alone and is incomplete. Among about 72,000 clones listed, roughly four fifths were seen once. This specimen was CD4+ or CD8+ T cells sorted from blood, taken in a trial of the OX40 agonist ivuxolimab. These TCRs come from an adult with an advanced solid tumor such as melanoma, head and neck, liver or kidney cancer. Each CDR3 is given with its conserved first and last residue. D genes are given only for firm matches.

j_call: TRBJ2-5
v_call: TRBV4-3
d_call: TRBD1
cdr3_aa: CASSQGQGVEETQYF
cdr3_nt: TGCGCCAGCAGCCAAGGACAGGGGGTTGAGGAGACCCAGTACTTC

j_call: TRBJ2-6
v_call: TRBV11-2
d_call: .
cdr3_aa: CASSINRVPGANVLTF
cdr3_nt: TGTGCCAGCAGCATAAACAGGGTCCCTGGGGCCAACGTCCTGACTTTC

j_call: TRBJ1-1
v_call: TRBV25-1
d_call: .
cdr3_aa: CASSKRGANTEAFF
cdr3_nt: TGTGCCAGCAGCAAGCGAGGGGCGAACACTGAAGCTTTCTTT

j_call: TRBJ2-5
v_call: TRBV19
d_call: TRBD1
cdr3_aa: CASSIRGQPQETQYF
cdr3_nt: TGTGCCAGTAGTATAAGGGGACAGCCCCAAGAGACCCAGTACTTC

j_call: TRBJ2-7
v_call: TRBV11-2
d_call: .
cdr3_aa: CASSLKMGVEQYF
cdr3_nt: TGTGCCAGCAGCTTAAAAATGGGGGTCGAGCAGTACTTC

j_call: TRBJ2-7
v_call: TRBV7-9
d_call: .
cdr3_aa: CASSLEQGPYEQYF
cdr3_nt: TGTGCCAGCAGCTTAGAACAGGGTCCCTACGAGCAGTACTTC

j_call: TRBJ2-2
v_call: TRBV18
d_call: TRBD1
cdr3_aa: CASSHGTETGELFF
cdr3_nt: TGTGCCAGCTCGCACGGGACAGAAACCGGGGAGCTGTTTTTT

j_call: TRBJ1-1
v_call: TRBV2
d_call: TRBD1
cdr3_aa: CASSEDRVGSTEAFF
cdr3_nt: TGTGCCAGCAGTGAGGACAGGGTGGGGAGCACTGAAGCTTTCTTT

j_call: TRBJ1-4
v_call: TRBV6-1
d_call: TRBD1
cdr3_aa: CASSELTGQGVGKLFF
cdr3_nt: TGTGCCAGCAGTGAGTTGACGGGACAGGGGGTCGGAAAACTGTTTTTT

j_call: TRBJ2-7
v_call: TRBV5-1
d_call: TRBD1
cdr3_aa: CASTSSGTGTSYEQYF
cdr3_nt: TGCGCCAGTACGTCATCCGGGACAGGGACGTCCTACGAGCAGTACTTC

j_call: TRBJ2-1
v_call: TRBV11-2
d_call: TRBD2
cdr3_aa: CASRTLAGDGGEQFF
cdr3_nt: TGTGCCAGCAGAACACTAGCGGGAGATGGTGGTGAGCAGTTCTTC